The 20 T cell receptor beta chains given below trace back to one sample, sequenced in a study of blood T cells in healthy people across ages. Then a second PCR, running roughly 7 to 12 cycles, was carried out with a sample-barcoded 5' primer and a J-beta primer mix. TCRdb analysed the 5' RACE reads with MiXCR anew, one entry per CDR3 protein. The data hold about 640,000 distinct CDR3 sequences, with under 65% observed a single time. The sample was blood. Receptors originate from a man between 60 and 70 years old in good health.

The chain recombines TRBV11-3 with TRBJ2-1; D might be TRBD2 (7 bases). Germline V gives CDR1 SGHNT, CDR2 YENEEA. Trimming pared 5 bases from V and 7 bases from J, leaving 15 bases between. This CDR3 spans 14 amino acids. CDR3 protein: CASSLGGATNEQFF. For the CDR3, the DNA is TGTGCCAGCAGCCTGGGGGGGGCGACGAATGAGCAGTTCTTC.

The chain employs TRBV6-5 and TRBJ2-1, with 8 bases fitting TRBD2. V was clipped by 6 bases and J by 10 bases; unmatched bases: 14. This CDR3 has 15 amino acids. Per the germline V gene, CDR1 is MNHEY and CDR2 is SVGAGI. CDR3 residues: CASSAGLVEGREQFF. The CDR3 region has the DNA TGTGCCAGCAGCGCGGGACTAGTTGAGGGGAGAGAGCAGTTCTTC.

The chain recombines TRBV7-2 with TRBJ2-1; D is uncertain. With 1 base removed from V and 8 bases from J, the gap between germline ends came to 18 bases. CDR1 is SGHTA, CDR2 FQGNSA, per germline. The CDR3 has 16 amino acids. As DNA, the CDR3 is TGTGCCAGCAGCTTAGGTGGCGGCCGCCCACCCCATGAGCAGTTCTTC. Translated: CASSLGGGRPPHEQFF.

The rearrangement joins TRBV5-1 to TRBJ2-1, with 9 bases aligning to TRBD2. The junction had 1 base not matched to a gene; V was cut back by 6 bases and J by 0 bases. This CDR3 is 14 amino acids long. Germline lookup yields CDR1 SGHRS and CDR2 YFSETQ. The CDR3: CASKLAGSYNEQFF. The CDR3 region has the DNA TGCGCCAGCAAACTAGCGGGCTCCTACAATGAGCAGTTCTTC.

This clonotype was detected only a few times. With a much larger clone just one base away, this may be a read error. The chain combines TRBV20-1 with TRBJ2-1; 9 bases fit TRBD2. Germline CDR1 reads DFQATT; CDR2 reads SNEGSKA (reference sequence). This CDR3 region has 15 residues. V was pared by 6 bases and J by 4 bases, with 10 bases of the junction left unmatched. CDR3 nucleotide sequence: TGCAGTGCCCACGTGGGGGGACTAGCTTACAATGAGCAGTTCTTC. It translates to CSAHVGGLAYNEQFF.

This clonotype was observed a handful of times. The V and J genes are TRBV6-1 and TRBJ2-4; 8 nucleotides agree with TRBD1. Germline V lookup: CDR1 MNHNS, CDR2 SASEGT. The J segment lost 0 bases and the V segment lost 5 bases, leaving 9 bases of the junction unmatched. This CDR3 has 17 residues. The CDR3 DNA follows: TGTGCCAGCAGTCCACGGACAGGGCCAATAGCCAAAAACATTCAGTACTTC. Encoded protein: CASSPRTGPIAKNIQYF.

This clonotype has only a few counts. CDR3 sequence: CASSVGSGNEQFF. CDR3 bases: TGTGCCAGCAGCGTAGGTTCCGGGAATGAGCAGTTCTTC. The chain links TRBV9 to TRBJ2-1, with unresolved D. V was cut by 0 bases and J by 7 bases, with 8 bases left in between. This CDR3 contains 13 residues. CDR1 SGDLS and CDR2 YYNGEE come from the germline V gene.

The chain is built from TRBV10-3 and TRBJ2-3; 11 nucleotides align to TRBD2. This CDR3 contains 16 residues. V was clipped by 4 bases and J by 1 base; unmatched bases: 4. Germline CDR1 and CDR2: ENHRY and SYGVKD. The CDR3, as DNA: TGTGCCATCAGTGTCCCACTAGCGGGGGGCACAGATACGCAGTATTTT. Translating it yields CAISVPLAGGTDTQYF.

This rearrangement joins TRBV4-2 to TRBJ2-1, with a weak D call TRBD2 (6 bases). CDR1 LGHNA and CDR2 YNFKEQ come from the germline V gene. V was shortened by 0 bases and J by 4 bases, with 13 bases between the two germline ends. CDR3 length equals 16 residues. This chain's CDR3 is CASSQERSGRYNEQFF. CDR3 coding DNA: TGTGCCAGCAGCCAAGAGAGAAGCGGGCGGTACAATGAGCAGTTCTTC.

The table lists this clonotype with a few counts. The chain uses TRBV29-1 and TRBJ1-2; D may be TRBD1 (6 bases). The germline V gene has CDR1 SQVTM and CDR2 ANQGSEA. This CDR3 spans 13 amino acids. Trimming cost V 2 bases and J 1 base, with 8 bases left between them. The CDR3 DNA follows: TGCAGCGTTGAACCGGACAGTAACTATGGCTACACCTTC. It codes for CSVEPDSNYGYTF.

The CDR3 DNA sequence: TGTGCCAGCAGCTTAGGCGGCGCTAGCGGGGCCAGCTCCTACAATGAGCAGTTCTTC. Translation gives CASSLGGASGASSYNEQFF. The chain links TRBV7-2 to TRBJ2-1; 9 nucleotides match TRBD2. CDR1 is SGHTA, CDR2 FQGNSA, per germline. This CDR3 region has 19 residues. J lost 0 bases, V lost 1 base, and 10 bases had no gene match.

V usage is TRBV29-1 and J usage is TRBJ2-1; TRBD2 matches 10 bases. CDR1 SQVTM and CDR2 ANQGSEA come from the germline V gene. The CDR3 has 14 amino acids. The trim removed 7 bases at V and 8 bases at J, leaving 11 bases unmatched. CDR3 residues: CSGIAGGLVDEQFF. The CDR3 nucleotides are TGCAGCGGTATAGCGGGGGGCCTGGTCGATGAGCAGTTCTTC.

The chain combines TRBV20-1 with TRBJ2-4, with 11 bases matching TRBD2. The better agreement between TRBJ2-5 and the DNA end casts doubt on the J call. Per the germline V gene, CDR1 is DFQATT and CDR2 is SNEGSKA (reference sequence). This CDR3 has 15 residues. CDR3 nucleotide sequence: TGCAGTGCTCACTCGACTAGCGGGGCGGAAGAGACCCAGTACTTC. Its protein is CSAHSTSGAEETQYF.

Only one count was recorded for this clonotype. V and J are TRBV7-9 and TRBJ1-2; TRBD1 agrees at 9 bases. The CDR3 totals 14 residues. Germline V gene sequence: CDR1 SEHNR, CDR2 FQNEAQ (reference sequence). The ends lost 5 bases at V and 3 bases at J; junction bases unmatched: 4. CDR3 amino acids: CASSLRTGDYGYTF. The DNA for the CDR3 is TGTGCCAGCAGCCTCCGGACAGGGGACTATGGCTACACCTTC.

The CDR3: CASSDSGTKETQYF. The CDR3 DNA is TGTGCCAGCAGTGACTCCGGGACAAAAGAGACCCAGTACTTC. V usage is TRBV25-1 and J usage is TRBJ2-5; D possibly corresponds to TRBD1 (6 bases). CDR3 length equals 14 residues. CDR1 MGHDK and CDR2 SYGVNS come from the germline V gene. V was cut by 3 bases and J by 3 bases, with 11 bases left in between. Full variable domain (outside the CDR3, taken from reference TRBV25-1 and TRBJ2-5): EADIYQTPRYLVIGTGKKITLECSQTMGHDKMYWYQQDPGMELHLIHYSYGVNSTEKGDLSSESTVSRIRTEHFPLTLESARPSHTSQYLCASSDSGTKETQYFGPGTRLLVL.

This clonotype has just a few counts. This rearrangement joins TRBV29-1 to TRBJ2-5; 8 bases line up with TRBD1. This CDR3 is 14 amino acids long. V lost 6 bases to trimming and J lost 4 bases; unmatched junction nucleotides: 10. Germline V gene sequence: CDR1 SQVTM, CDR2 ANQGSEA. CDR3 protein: CSVTGESGVETQYF. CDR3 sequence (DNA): TGCAGCGTGACAGGGGAATCCGGGGTAGAGACCCAGTACTTC.

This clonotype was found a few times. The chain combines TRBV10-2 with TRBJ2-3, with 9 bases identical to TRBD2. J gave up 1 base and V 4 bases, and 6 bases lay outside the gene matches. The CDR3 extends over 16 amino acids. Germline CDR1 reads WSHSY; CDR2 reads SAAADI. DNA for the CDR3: TGCGCCAGCAGTGCATTGGGACTAGCCGGCACAGATACGCAGTATTTT. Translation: CASSALGLAGTDTQYF.

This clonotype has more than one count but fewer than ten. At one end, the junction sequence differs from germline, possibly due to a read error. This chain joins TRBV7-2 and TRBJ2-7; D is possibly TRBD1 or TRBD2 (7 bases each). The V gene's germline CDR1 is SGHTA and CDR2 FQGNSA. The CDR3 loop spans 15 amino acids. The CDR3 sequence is CASRLGGGGNYEQYF. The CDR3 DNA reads TGTGCCAGCAGATTAGGGGGCGGGGGAAATTACGAGCAGTACTTC.

The CDR3 is CSARDGSGGAGDTQYF. CDR3 sequence (DNA): TGCAGTGCTAGAGACGGTAGCGGGGGGGCAGGAGATACGCAGTATTTT. The gene calls are TRBV20-1 and TRBJ2-3; 11 bases match TRBD2. The CDR3 sequence is 16 residues long. Germline V gives CDR1 DFQATT, CDR2 SNEGSKA (reference sequence). V lost 0 bases to trimming and J lost 5 bases; unmatched junction nucleotides: 7.

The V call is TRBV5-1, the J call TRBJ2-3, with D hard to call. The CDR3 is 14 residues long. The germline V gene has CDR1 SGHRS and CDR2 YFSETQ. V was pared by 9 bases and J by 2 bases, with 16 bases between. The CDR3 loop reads CANTRAPSTDTQYF. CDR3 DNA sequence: TGCGCCAACACTCGGGCCCCTTCCACAGATACGCAGTATTTT.